The clone carrying this TCR beta chain occurred many times. Its target is not known. The sample belongs to a study of identical twins. Study results and caveats: Its conclusions, products of cross-sectional statistical analysis, did not come from following the same donors. When twins shared out-of-frame alpha sequences, those sequences had excess low generation probability.

The CDR3 extends over 14 amino acids. V lost 8 bases to trimming and J lost 3 bases, with 16 bases between them. Unique molecular identifiers were present on the cDNA, and a universal primer site came from template switching. TCRdb ran MiXCR on the 5' RACE reads and lists one entry per CDR3 protein. The repertoire holds approximately 690,000 distinct CDR3 sequences, roughly 6% seen once, with 1.5% to 2% in the top ten. The TCR comes from a man aged 18 to 29 in good health. This sequence joins TRBV12-3 or TRBV12-4 and TRBJ1-1, with D possibly being TRBD1 (5 bases). Sequences were obtained from naive T cells sorted from blood. CDR3 DNA: TGTGCCAGCGGCTCCACAGGAGGGGACACTGAAGCTTTCTTT. Amino acids: CASGSTGGDTEAFF.